The next 23 T cell receptor beta chains were all read from a single sample in a study of Ad26.COV2.S vaccination and SARS-CoV-2 variants (dated by TCRdb to about 2021). The treatment or condition label on this specimen signifies: approximately 18 received Ad26.COV2.S at low or high dose, single or two shots; several received placebo; per-sample allocation not given. For vaccine and placebo recipients, repertoires were sequenced using samples collected on day 63 after the first injection. Receptor amplification or capture employed the immunoSEQ multiplex PCR assay. The clones in this table, taken by TCRdb from immuneACCESS, are in-frame only. Not every clone is retained; where verified, under half of the shortfall comes from an unresolved V gene, and the cause of the rest is unknown. The sample table lists hundreds of thousands of clones, 86% of them with a count of one. The top ten clones comprise roughly a tenth of the sample.

Material: peripheral blood, obtained in a trial of Ad26.COV2.S vaccine versus placebo. These receptor sequences come from a person between 18 and 59 years old who received the Ad26.COV2.S COVID-19 vaccine or a placebo.

This sequence joins TRBV28 and TRBJ2-7, with 11 bases identical to TRBD2. Per germline, CDR1 MDHEN and CDR2 SYDVKM. With V trimmed by 8 bases and J by 0 bases, 9 bases remained unmatched. The CDR3 runs to 16 residues. CDR3 DNA: TGTGCCAGCGTAGCGGGAGGGCGGTTAAGCTCCTACGAGCAGTACTTC. Protein product: CASVAGGRLSSYEQYF.

The chain has TRBV10-3 and TRBJ2-7, with 7 bases that match TRBD2. The germline gives CDR1 ENHRY, CDR2 SYGVKD. Trimming removed 10 bases from V and 3 bases from J; junction bases left unmatched: 12. This CDR3 contains 14 residues. The CDR3, as DNA: TGTGCCACTAAAGGAACTAGCGATATCTACGAGCAGTACTTC. Residues: CATKGTSDIYEQYF.

This chain uses TRBV3-1 (or the pseudogene TRBV3-2) with TRBJ1-6; D uncertain. The CDR3 extends over 11 amino acids. Germline V CDR1 and CDR2: LGHDT, YNNKEL (reference sequence). CDR3 DNA sequence: TGTGCACGGTCCCAAAATTCACCCCTCCACTTT. This codes for CARSQNSPLHF.

This chain links TRBV19 with TRBJ1-1; D is unclear. The germline gives CDR1 LNHDA, CDR2 SQIVND (reference sequence). V shed 2 bases and J shed 1 base, with 11 bases lying between them. This CDR3 spans 15 amino acids. The CDR3 DNA reads TGTGCCAGTAGTATACCGGGTGTCGGGAACACTGAAGCTTTCTTT. It yields the protein CASSIPGVGNTEAFF. The full variable domain, completed using reference TRBV19 and TRBJ1-1, is DGGITQSPKYLFRKEGQNVTLSCEQNLNHDAMYWYRQDPGQGLRLIYYSQIVNDFQKGDIAEGYSVSREKKESFPLTVTSAQKNPTAFYLCASSIPGVGNTEAFFGQGTRLTVV.

The chain recombines TRBV18 with TRBJ1-1; 10 bases are shared with TRBD1. Germline CDR1 and CDR2: KGHSH and LQKENI. Losses at the gene ends were 1 base for V and 4 bases for J; bases not matched to a gene: 3. The CDR3 extends over 15 amino acids. CDR3 DNA sequence: TGTGCCAGCTCACCACTGGGACAGGGGACCACTGAAGCTTTCTTT. Translation gives CASSPLGQGTTEAFF. Together with reference TRBV18 and TRBJ1-1, the CDR3 gives the full variable domain: NAGVMQNPRHLVRRRGQEARLRCSPMKGHSHVYWYRQLPEEGLKFMVYLQKENIIDESGMPKERFSAEFPKEGPSILRIQQVVRGDSAAYFCASSPLGQGTTEAFFGQGTRLTVV.

The J gene is TRBJ2-5, the V gene TRBV7-9, with D tentatively TRBD1 or TRBD2 (6 bases each). The CDR3 covers 14 residues. Germline V gene sequence: CDR1 SEHNR, CDR2 FQNEAQ (reference sequence). V lost 1 base to trimming and J lost 6 bases, with 12 bases between them. CDR3 DNA sequence: TGTGCCAGCAGCTTAGAGGAGGGGGGAAAGACCCAGTACTTC. This gives the protein CASSLEEGGKTQYF.

This clone occurred a few times. V usage is TRBV27 and J usage is TRBJ1-6, with 10 bases aligning to TRBD1. This CDR3 comprises 14 residues. J gave up 10 bases and V 8 bases, and 8 bases lay outside the gene matches. Germline CDR1 is MNHEY and CDR2 is SMNVEV (reference sequence). CDR3 sequence reads: CASRPGTGVSPLHF. The CDR3 DNA sequence: TGTGCCAGCCGACCCGGGACAGGGGTATCACCCCTCCACTTT.

The chain joins TRBV4-3 to TRBJ2-4; unclear D gene. CDR1 LGHNA and CDR2 YSLEER come from the germline V gene. This CDR3 comprises 17 residues. V shed 0 bases and J shed 6 bases, with 18 bases lying between them. In DNA form, the CDR3 reads TGCGCCAGCAGCCAAGACCCCATTCGATATCGCGGAAACATTCAGTACTTC. Protein product: CASSQDPIRYRGNIQYF.

The V gene is TRBV14, the J gene TRBJ2-6, with D hard to call. Germline V gene data show CDR1 as SGHDN and CDR2 as FVKESK. Deletions cut 1 base from V and 2 bases from J, with 6 bases between. This CDR3 is 15 amino acids long. CDR3 sequence (DNA): TGTGCCAGCAGCCAAGTGGGGACTGGGGCCAACGTCCTGACTTTC. Protein sequence: CASSQVGTGANVLTF. The full variable domain, completed using reference TRBV14 and TRBJ2-6, is EAGVTQFPSHSVIEKGQTVTLRCDPISGHDNLYWYRRVMGKEIKFLLHFVKESKQDESGMPNNRFLAERTGGTYSTLKVQPAELEDSGVYFCASSQVGTGANVLTFGAGSRLTVL.

Comments on this clone: This same CDR3 is encoded by further DNA sequences in the sample. This sequence joins TRBV5-1 and TRBJ2-7, with D possibly matching TRBD1 (6 bases). The CDR3 has 13 residues. V lost 3 bases, J lost 3 bases, and 10 bases lay in between. Germline V gene data show CDR1 as SGHRS and CDR2 as YFSETQ. The chain's CDR3 is CASSSVRGYEQYF. The DNA of the CDR3 is TGCGCCAGCAGCTCTGTCAGGGGCTACGAGCAGTACTTC.

This chain uses TRBV29-1 with TRBJ1-4; TRBD1 aligns across 9 bases. The CDR3 runs to 15 residues. CDR1 SQVTM and CDR2 ANQGSEA come from the germline V gene. Unmatched junction bases numbered 8, after V lost 1 base and J lost 8 bases. DNA of the CDR3: TGCAGCGTTGAAGTATCGGGACAGGGTGTAGAAAAACTGTTTTTT. Its translation is CSVEVSGQGVEKLFF.

V gene TRBV4-1 combines with J gene TRBJ2-4; 7 bases are shared with TRBD1. V trimming: 2 bases; J trimming: 1 base; junction bases outside the gene matches: 11. The CDR3 has 18 residues. Germline CDR1 is MGHRA and CDR2 is YSYEKL. The CDR3 protein is CASSQPAREGAAKNIQYF. CDR3 nucleotides: TGCGCCAGCAGCCAACCGGCCCGAGAGGGGGCGGCCAAAAACATTCAGTACTTC.

The CDR3 reads CAIGAQENSPLHF. The CDR3 nucleotides are TGTGCCATCGGGGCCCAGGAGAATTCACCCCTCCACTTT. This rearrangement joins TRBV10-3 to TRBJ1-6; D is perhaps TRBD1 (5 bases). Looked up from germline, CDR1 is ENHRY and CDR2 is SYGVKD. Trimming removed 8 bases at V and 7 bases at J, with 12 bases between. The CDR3 is made up of 13 amino acids.

The chain couples TRBV5-1 to TRBJ2-1, with 15 bases lining up with TRBD2. Germline CDR1 is SGHRS and CDR2 is YFSETQ. CDR3 size: 17 residues. V shed 4 bases, J shed 4 bases, and the junction held 6 bases outside the gene matches. The CDR3: CASSPGLAGGAYNEQFF. Written as DNA, the CDR3 is TGCGCCAGCAGCCCGGGACTAGCGGGAGGTGCGTACAATGAGCAGTTCTTC. Drawing the rest from reference TRBV5-1 and TRBJ2-1, the complete variable domain is KAGVTQTPRYLIKTRGQQVTLSCSPISGHRSVSWYQQTPGQGLQFLFEYFSETQRNKGNFPGRFSGRQFSNSRSEMNVSTLELGDSALYLCASSPGLAGGAYNEQFFGPGTRLTVL.

About this clone: This clone may be a read error of a much larger clone one base away. Other DNA sequences in the same sample also yield this CDR3. The genes are TRBV5-6 and TRBJ2-7; unclear D gene. Germline CDR1 SGHDT, CDR2 YYEEEE. V lost 0 bases, J lost 3 bases, and 1 base lay in between. The CDR3 length is 11 residues. The CDR3 here is CASSLDYEQYF. CDR3 coding DNA: TGTGCCAGCAGCTTGGACTACGAGCAGTACTTC.

The count of this clone is one. The chain combines TRBV19 with TRBJ2-7; maybe TRBD2 (5 bases). Trimming removed 5 bases at V and 2 bases at J, with 19 bases between. The CDR3 consists of 16 residues. Germline values: CDR1 LNHDA, CDR2 SQIVND (reference sequence). The CDR3 reads CASSSTSRTPTYEQYF. The CDR3 DNA follows: TGTGCCAGTAGTTCCACCTCGCGGACTCCGACCTACGAGCAGTACTTC.

This clone was counted once. The V call is TRBV5-4, the J call TRBJ2-7; TRBD1 matches at 10 bases. The length of the CDR3 is 14 residues. The trim removed 7 bases at V and 0 bases at J, leaving 4 bases unmatched. From germline, CDR1 is SGHNT and CDR2 YYREEE (reference sequence). The CDR3 is CASQRDRGSYEQYF. The CDR3, as DNA: TGTGCCAGCCAAAGGGACAGGGGCTCCTACGAGCAGTACTTC.

The chain uses TRBV7-6 and TRBJ2-7; the match to TRBD1 covers 8 bases. The CDR3 has 14 amino acids. Germline V lookup: CDR1 SGHVS, CDR2 FNYEAQ. The V segment lost 5 bases and the J segment 0 bases; nucleotides outside the gene matches: 3. The CDR3 DNA reads as TGTGCCAGCAGCCTTACAGGGGGCTCCTACGAGCAGTACTTC. As protein: CASSLTGGSYEQYF.

The chain employs TRBV5-6 and TRBJ2-5, with 7 bases identical to TRBD1. From germline, CDR1 is SGHDT and CDR2 YYEEEE. V was pared by 5 bases and J by 4 bases, with 8 bases of the junction left unmatched. This CDR3 has 14 residues. DNA of the CDR3: TGTGCCAGCAGTTCTACACAGGGGCGAGAGACCCAGTACTTC. Amino acid sequence: CASSSTQGRETQYF.

The chain uses TRBV7-8 and TRBJ2-7, with 7 bases lining up with TRBD1. V shed 0 bases and J 4 bases; nucleotides not matched to a gene: 9. The CDR3 is 16 residues long. Germline V lookup: CDR1 SGHVS, CDR2 FQNEAQ. The CDR3 DNA reads as TGTGCCAGCAGCTTAGCTCTCGGACAGGAGCTTTACGAGCAGTACTTC. Amino acids: CASSLALGQELYEQYF.

The rearrangement joins TRBV6-5 to TRBJ1-1; 7 nucleotides align to TRBD1. CDR3 length equals 15 residues. V lost 6 bases and J lost 1; bases outside the gene matches: 8. Germline-derived CDR1 and CDR2 are MNHEY and SVGAGI. The CDR3 nucleotides are TGTGCCAGCAGATTCAGGGGGATCGGGAACACTGAAGCTTTCTTT. Amino acid sequence: CASRFRGIGNTEAFF.

The V call is TRBV19, the J call TRBJ1-4; unclear D gene. The CDR3 length is 13 residues. Germline values: CDR1 LNHDA, CDR2 SQIVND (reference sequence). V was pared by 6 bases and J by 0 bases, with 5 bases between. CDR3 loop: CASRAATNEKLFF. As DNA, the CDR3 is TGTGCCAGTAGGGCTGCAACTAATGAAAAACTGTTTTTT.

This clone was seen only a few times. This rearrangement joins TRBV5-1 to TRBJ2-1, with 7 positions matching TRBD2. Looked up from germline, CDR1 is SGHRS and CDR2 is YFSETQ. The CDR3 totals 15 residues. Trimming cost V 0 bases and J 6 bases; bases outside gene matches: 6. The CDR3 bases are TGCGCCAGCAGCTTGGACGGCGGGAGAAGCAATGAGCAGTTCTTC. It yields the protein CASSLDGGRSNEQFF.